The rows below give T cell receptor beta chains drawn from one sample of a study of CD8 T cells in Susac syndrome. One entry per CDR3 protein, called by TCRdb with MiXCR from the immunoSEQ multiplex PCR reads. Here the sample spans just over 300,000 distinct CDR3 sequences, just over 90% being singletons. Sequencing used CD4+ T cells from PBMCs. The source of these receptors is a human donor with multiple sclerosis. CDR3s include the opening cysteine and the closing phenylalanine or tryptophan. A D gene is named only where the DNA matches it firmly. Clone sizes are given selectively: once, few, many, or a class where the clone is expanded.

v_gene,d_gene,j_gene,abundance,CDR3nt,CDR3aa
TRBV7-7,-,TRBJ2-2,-,TGTGCTAGCAGCTCAGGGGGAGGACCCTCCACCGGGGAGCTGTTTTTT,CASSSGGGPSTGELFF
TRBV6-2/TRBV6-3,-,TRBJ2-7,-,TGTGCCAGCAGTTACTCGAGGGGAGGCCAACCGTTCACCTACGAGCAGTACTTC,CASSYSRGGQPFTYEQYF
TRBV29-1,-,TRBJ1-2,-,TGCAGCGTTGTGCGTCCGGGCGGCTATGGCTACACCTTC,CSVVRPGGYGYTF
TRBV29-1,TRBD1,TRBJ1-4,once,TGCAGCGTTGGCACAGGGGACGGACTGTTTTTT,CSVGTGDGLFF
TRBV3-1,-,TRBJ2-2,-,TGTGCCAGCAGCCAAGTGCTGGATACCGGGGAGCTGTTTTTT,CASSQVLDTGELFF
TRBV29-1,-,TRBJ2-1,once,TGCAGCGTTGCTCGGAGCGGAGGTAATGAGCAGTTCTTC,CSVARSGGNEQFF
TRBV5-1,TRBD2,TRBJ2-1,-,TGCGCCAGCAGCGGGGGACTAGCGGGAGTCTTTGCGGAGCAGTTCTTC,CASSGGLAGVFAEQFF
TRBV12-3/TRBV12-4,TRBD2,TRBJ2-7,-,TGTGCCAGCAGTGCTTTACGGACTAGCTTTTACGAGCAGTACTTC,CASSALRTSFYEQYF
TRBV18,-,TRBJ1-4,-,TGTGCCAGCTCACCAACAGCAGTCGCAACTAATGAAAAACTGTTTTTT,CASSPTAVATNEKLFF
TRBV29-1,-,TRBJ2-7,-,TGCAGCGTTTCGGCGGGGGCGGCGGTCGAGCAGTACTTC,CSVSAGAAVEQYF
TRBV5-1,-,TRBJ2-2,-,TGCGCCAGCAGCTTGGTCCCAGCGGGGACAGACACCGGGGAGCTGTTTTTT,CASSLVPAGTDTGELFF
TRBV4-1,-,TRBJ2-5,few,TGCGCCAGCAGCCAAGAACTGGAGACCCAGTACTTC,CASSQELETQYF
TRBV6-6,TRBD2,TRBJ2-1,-,TGTGCCAGCAGTTACTCGCGGGGGGGCTACAATGAGCAGTTCTTC,CASSYSRGGYNEQFF
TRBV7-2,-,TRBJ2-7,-,TGTGCCAGCAGCTTTCGGGGAACCTACGAGCAGTACTTC,CASSFRGTYEQYF
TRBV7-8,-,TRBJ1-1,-,TGTGCCAGCAGCTTAGAACAGGGAAGGACTGAAGCTTTCTTT,CASSLEQGRTEAFF
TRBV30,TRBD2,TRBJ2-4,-,TGTGCCTGGGGGACTACTTCTCTTACCAAAAACATTCAGTACTTC,CAWGTTSLTKNIQYF
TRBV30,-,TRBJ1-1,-,TGTGCCTGGAGGGAGCCGGAGAACACTGAAGCTTTCTTT,CAWREPENTEAFF
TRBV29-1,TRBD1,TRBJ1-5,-,TGCAGCGTTGGGGACAGATACAATCAGCCCCAGCATTTT,CSVGDRYNQPQHF
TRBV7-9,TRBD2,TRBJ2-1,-,TGTGCCAGCCAAAGGACTAGCGGGACGACTTACAATGAGCAGTTCTTC,CASQRTSGTTYNEQFF
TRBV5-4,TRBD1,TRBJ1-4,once,TGTGCCAGCAGCGAGGGACAGACTAATGAAAAACTGTTTTTT,CASSEGQTNEKLFF
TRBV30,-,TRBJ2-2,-,TGTGCCTGGAGCGCCGGGACCACCGGGGAGCTGTTTTTT,CAWSAGTTGELFF
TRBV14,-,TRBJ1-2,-,TGTGCCAGCAGCCAACAGGACGCCTCGGGCTACACCTTC,CASSQQDASGYTF
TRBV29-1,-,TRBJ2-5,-,TGCAGCGGCTTACAAGTTATTGAGACCCAGTACTTC,CSGLQVIETQYF
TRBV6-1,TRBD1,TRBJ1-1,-,TGTGCCAGCAGTCCTCCAGGGGGTGGAACTGAAGCTTTCTTT,CASSPPGGGTEAFF
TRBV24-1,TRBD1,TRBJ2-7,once,TGTGCCACCAGTGATTCCGGGACAGGGGTTTACGAGCAGTACTTC,CATSDSGTGVYEQYF
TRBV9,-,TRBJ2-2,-,TGTGCCAGCATGAGGGATTGGGGCGGGGAGCTGTTTTTT,CASMRDWGGELFF
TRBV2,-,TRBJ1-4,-,TGTGCCAGCAGTCCCTCCCGGGCTAATGAAAAACTGTTTTTT,CASSPSRANEKLFF
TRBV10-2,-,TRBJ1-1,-,TGCGCCAGCAGGGGACCCACTGAAGCTTTCTTT,CASRGPTEAFF
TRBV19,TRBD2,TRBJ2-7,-,TGTGCCAGTACGAGCGGGACGGCAGATACCTACGAGCAGTACTTC,CASTSGTADTYEQYF
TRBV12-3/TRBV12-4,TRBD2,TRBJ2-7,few,TGTGCCAGCAGTCGCGGGGGGGCGTCCTACGAGCAGTACTTC,CASSRGGASYEQYF
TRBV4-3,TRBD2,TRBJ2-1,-,TGCGCCAGCAGCCAGAGGACTAGCGGGAGCTCCTACAATGAGCAGTTCTTC,CASSQRTSGSSYNEQFF
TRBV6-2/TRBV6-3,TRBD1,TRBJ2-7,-,TGTGCCAGCAGTTACCCAATCCGATCGGACAGGATAAGTTCCTACGAGCAGTACTTC,CASSYPIRSDRISSYEQYF
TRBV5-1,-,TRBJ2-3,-,TGCGCCAGCACCCCGAGAGTGGGCGGTGGCACAGATACGCAGTATTTT,CASTPRVGGGTDTQYF
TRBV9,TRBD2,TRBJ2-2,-,TGTGCCAGCAGCGTTCTAGCGGGAGGGCGGAACGGGGAGCTGTTTTTT,CASSVLAGGRNGELFF
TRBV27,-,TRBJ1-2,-,TGTGCCAGCAGTTTAATGAGCCCCGGCGGAGGGGGCTATGGCTACACCTTC,CASSLMSPGGGGYGYTF
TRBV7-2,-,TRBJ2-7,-,TGTGCCAGCAGCTTATTGTTCAGTTCCGAGCAGTACTTC,CASSLLFSSEQYF
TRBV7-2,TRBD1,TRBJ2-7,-,TGTGCCAGCAGCCAAACTGGGACAGGGTACGAGCAGTACTTC,CASSQTGTGYEQYF
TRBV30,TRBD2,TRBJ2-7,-,TGTGCCCGGGGACTAGCGGGAACCTACGAGCAGTACTTC,CARGLAGTYEQYF
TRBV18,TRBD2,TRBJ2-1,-,TGTGCCAGCTCACCACTAGCGGGCAACAATGAGCAGTTCTTC,CASSPLAGNNEQFF
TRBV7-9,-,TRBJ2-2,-,TGTGCCAGCAGCTTGGCGGGGCGCCATGCCGAGGAGCTGTTTTTT,CASSLAGRHAEELFF
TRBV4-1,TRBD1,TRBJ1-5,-,TGCGCCAGCAGCCACACACAGGGTCCGAGGGGGCGCAATCAGCCCCAGCATTTT,CASSHTQGPRGRNQPQHF
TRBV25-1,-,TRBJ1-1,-,TGTGCCAGCAGTGAATATGGGCACAGTACGAACACTGAAGCTTTCTTT,CASSEYGHSTNTEAFF
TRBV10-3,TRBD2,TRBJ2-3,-,TGTGCCACCGGGGGGGAAACAGATACGCAGTATTTT,CATGGETDTQYF
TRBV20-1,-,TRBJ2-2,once,TGCAGTGCTAGAGAGGACTGGGTTCGGGGAAACACCGGGGAGCTGTTTTTT,CSAREDWVRGNTGELFF
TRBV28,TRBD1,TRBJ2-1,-,TGTGCCAGCACCCCCCTGACAGGGGGCGAGGGGGAGCAGTTCTTC,CASTPLTGGEGEQFF
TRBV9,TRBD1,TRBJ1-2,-,TGTGCCAGCAGCCCTGGGACAGCCGGCTATGGCTACACCTTC,CASSPGTAGYGYTF
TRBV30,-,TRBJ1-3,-,TGTGCCTGGCAACTATGGGGAGGAAACACCATATATTTT,CAWQLWGGNTIYF
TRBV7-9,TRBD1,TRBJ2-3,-,TGTGCCAGCAGCTTAGTTCGGGACAGGGGGCGCGTTGGTACGCAGTATTTT,CASSLVRDRGRVGTQYF
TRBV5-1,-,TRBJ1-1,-,TGCGCCAGCAGGTCCGGTTGGCGATCGGGCGACACTGAAGCTTTCTTT,CASRSGWRSGDTEAFF
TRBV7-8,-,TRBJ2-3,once,TGTGCCAGCAGCTTAATGTGGCAGACTACAGATACGCAGTATTTT,CASSLMWQTTDTQYF
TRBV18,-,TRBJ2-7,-,TGTGCCAGCTCACCAGTAGGGCGGAGCTCCTACGAGCAGTACTTC,CASSPVGRSSYEQYF
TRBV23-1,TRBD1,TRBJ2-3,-,TGCGCCAGCAGTCAATCTGGGACAGCCTCTAGCACAGATACGCAGTATTTT,CASSQSGTASSTDTQYF
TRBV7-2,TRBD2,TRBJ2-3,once,TGTGCCAGCAGCCTTCAGACTAGCGGGAGCGCAGATACGCAGTATTTT,CASSLQTSGSADTQYF
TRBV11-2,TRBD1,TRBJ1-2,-,TGTGCCAGCAGCTTAGACAGGGGGTTTGGCTACACCTTC,CASSLDRGFGYTF
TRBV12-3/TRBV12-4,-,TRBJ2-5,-,TGTGCCAGCACCCGGACAGCCAGCCAAGAGACCCAGTACTTC,CASTRTASQETQYF